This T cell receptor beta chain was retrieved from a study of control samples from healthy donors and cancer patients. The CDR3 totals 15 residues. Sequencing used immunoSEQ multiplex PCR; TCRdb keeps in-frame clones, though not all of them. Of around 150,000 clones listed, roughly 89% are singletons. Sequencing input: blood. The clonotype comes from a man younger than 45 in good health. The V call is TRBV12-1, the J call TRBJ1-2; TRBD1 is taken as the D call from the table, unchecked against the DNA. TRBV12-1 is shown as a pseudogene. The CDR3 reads CASSSATANNYGYTF. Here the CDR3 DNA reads TGTGCCAGCAGCTCCGCGACAGCAAATAACTATGGCTACACCTTC.